Shown below are 4 T cell receptor beta chains from a single sample sequenced in a study of T cells after yellow fever vaccination. TCRdb analysed the 5' RACE reads with MiXCR anew, one entry per CDR3 protein. The profile shows some 200,000 distinct CDR3 sequences, approximately 10% of them singletons. The sample here was CD8+ T cells sorted from PBMCs, taken 15 days after the yellow fever booster vaccination. The receptors stem from a man between 18 and 35 years old who received the YFV17D yellow fever vaccine.

The chain carries TRBV27 and TRBJ2-3; 11 bases are a match to TRBD2. This CDR3 has 24 residues. Germline values: CDR1 MNHEY, CDR2 SMNVEV (reference sequence). After removal of 3 bases from V and 5 bases from J, the junction contained 31 bases not matched to a gene. This CDR3 reads CASSFGYLAPDGTSGIHSGDTQYF. CDR3 DNA sequence: TGTGCCAGCAGTTTCGGGTATCTGGCTCCCGACGGGACTAGCGGAATACATTCTGGAGATACGCAGTATTTT.

This clonotype was detected only a few times. The V gene is TRBV5-1, the J gene TRBJ1-1, with D uncertain. CDR1 SGHRS and CDR2 YFSETQ come from the germline V gene. This CDR3 comprises 13 residues. With 6 bases removed from V and 8 bases from J, the gap between germline ends came to 17 bases. The CDR3 sequence is CASIGLGPHEAFF. CDR3 bases: TGCGCCAGCATCGGGTTAGGGCCCCACGAAGCTTTCTTT.

This clonotype was counted only a few times. The rearrangement links TRBV7-8 to TRBJ2-7, with D possibly TRBD2 on 5 matching bases. CDR1 and CDR2 from the germline V gene are SGHVS and FQNEAQ. Between the trimmed V and J ends, which lost 4 bases and 3 bases, there was a span of 16 bases. The length of the CDR3 is 15 residues. The CDR3 sequence: CASSSRDGMFYEQYV. The CDR3 DNA sequence: TGTGCCAGCAGCTCTAGAGACGGGATGTTCTACGAGCAGTACGTC.

CDR3 in amino acids: CASINRGDSITDTQYF. The CDR3 nucleotides read TGTGCCAGTATTAACCGGGGGGACTCCATCACAGATACGCAGTATTTT. The chain employs TRBV28 and TRBJ2-3, with 7 bases that match TRBD2. CDR1 is MDHEN, CDR2 SYDVKM, per germline. V trimming: 9 bases; J trimming: 2 bases; junction bases outside the gene matches: 14. The CDR3 runs 16 residues.